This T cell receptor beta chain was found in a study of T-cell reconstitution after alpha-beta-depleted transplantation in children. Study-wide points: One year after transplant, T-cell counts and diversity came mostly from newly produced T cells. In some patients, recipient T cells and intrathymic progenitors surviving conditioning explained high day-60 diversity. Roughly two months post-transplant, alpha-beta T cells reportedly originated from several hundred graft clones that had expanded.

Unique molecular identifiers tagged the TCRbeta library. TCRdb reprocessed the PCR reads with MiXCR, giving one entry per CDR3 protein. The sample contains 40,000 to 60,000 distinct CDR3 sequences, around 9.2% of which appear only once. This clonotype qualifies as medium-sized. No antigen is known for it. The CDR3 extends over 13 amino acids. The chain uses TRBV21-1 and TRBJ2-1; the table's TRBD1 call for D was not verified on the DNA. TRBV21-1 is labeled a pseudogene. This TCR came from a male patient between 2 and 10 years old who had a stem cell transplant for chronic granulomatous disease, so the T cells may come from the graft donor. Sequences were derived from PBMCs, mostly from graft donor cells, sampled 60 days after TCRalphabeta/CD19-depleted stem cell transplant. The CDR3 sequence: CASSRDRYNEQFF. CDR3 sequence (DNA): TGTGCCAGCTCCAGGGATCGCTACAATGAGCAGTTCTTC.